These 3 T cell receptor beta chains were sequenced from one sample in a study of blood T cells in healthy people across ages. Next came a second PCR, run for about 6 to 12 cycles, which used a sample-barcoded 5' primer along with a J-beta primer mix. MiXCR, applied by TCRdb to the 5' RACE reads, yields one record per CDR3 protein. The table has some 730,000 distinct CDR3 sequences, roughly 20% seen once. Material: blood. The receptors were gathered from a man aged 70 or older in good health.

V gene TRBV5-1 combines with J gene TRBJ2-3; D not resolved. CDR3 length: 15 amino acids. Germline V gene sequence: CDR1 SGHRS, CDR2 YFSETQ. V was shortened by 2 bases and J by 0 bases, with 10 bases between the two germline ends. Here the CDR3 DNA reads TGCGCCAGCAGCTTCAAGCTGGCCAGCACAGATACGCAGTATTTT. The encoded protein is CASSFKLASTDTQYF.

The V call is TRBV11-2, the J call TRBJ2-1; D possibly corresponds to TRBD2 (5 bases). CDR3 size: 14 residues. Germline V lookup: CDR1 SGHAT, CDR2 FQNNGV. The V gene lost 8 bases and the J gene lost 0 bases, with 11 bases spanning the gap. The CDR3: CASGLDSSYNEQFF. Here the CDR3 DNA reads TGTGCCAGCGGACTGGACTCCTCCTACAATGAGCAGTTCTTC.

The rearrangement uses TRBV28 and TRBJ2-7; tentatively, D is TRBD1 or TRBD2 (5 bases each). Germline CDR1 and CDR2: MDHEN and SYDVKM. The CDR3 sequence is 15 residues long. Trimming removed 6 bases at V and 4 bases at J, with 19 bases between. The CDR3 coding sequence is TGTGCCAGCAGGGGCCGGGACGGAATATCGTACGAGCAGTACTTC. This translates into CASRGRDGISYEQYF.